This T cell receptor (beta chain) was found in a study of shared clonotypes between healthy human individuals. General study results and limits: Researchers sampled blood only, noting tissue repertoires likely differ.

Only a few counts were recorded for this clone. What it binds is unknown. In the CD4+ fraction, cells were divided into CD45RA+ naive and CD45RA-negative memory subsets. Germline assignment: CDR1 SEHNR and CDR2 FQNEAQ (reference sequence). Trimming took 1 base from V and 3 from J; bases not matched to a gene: 7. This CDR3 is 16 amino acids long. Deep-level assay runs were performed. Generated by immunoSEQ multiplex PCR, the TCRdb table keeps only in-frame clones and is missing some. The sample shows about 710,000 clones, less than 80% of them seen only once. What was sequenced was memory CD4+ T cells sorted from blood. The subset: CD45RA-negative fraction. The chain recombines TRBV7-9 with TRBJ2-7; TRBD2 agrees at 9 bases. The origin of this receptor is a woman aged 30 to 39 in good health. The CDR3 is CASSLGVSGSSYEQYF. The CDR3 DNA reads as TGTGCCAGCAGCTTAGGTGTTAGCGGGAGTAGCTACGAGCAGTACTTC.